This TCR beta chain comes out of a study of OX40 agonist ivuxolimab in advanced cancers. Overall study context: From about 23 to 85 years was the age range, with a mean of around 56 years, and approximately 80% were male. Points from the study as a whole: Some nonresponders likewise displayed low normalized T-cell clonal expansion. Researchers did not establish what antigens the expanded peripheral T cells target.

The sample holds one count of this clone. The target antigen is unknown. Here immunoSEQ multiplex PCR was the method, and the copy in TCRdb shows in-frame clones only, minus some. The sample consists of tens of thousands of clones, more than 70% of them appearing once. V gave up 0 bases and J gave up 6 bases, with 12 bases separating them. Looked up from germline, CDR1 is SGDLS and CDR2 is YYNGEE. This CDR3 is 14 amino acids long. The specimen comprised CD4+ or CD8+ T cells sorted from blood, sampled in a trial of the OX40 agonist ivuxolimab. This TCR derives from an adult with an advanced solid tumor such as melanoma, head and neck, liver or kidney cancer. V is TRBV9 and J is TRBJ1-2; perhaps TRBD1 as D (5 bases). The CDR3 sequence: CASSVEDAGDGYTF. CDR3 in DNA: TGTGCCAGCAGCGTAGAGGATGCGGGGGATGGCTACACCTTC.